These 30 T cell receptor beta chains were all obtained from the same sample, sequenced in a study of shared clonotypes between healthy human individuals. Assay used: immunoSEQ multiplex PCR; TCRdb lists only in-frame clones, some missing. This table has 190,000 or so clones, approximately 61% appearing once. The material sequenced was memory CD4+ T cells sorted from blood. Sample subset: CD45RA-negative fraction. The receptors come from a man aged 30 to 39 in good health.

This clone was found once. The chain combines TRBV11-2 with TRBJ1-1; 10 nucleotides match TRBD1. The CDR3 is 15 amino acids. Germline-derived CDR1 and CDR2 are SGHAT and FQNNGV. The V gene end was trimmed by 6 bases and the J gene end by 5 bases; junction bases not matched to a gene: 9. In nucleotides, the CDR3 is TGTGCCAGCAGACCACCCGGGACAGGGGTTACTGAAGCTTTCTTT. Protein product: CASRPPGTGVTEAFF.

This clone was detected once. The chain recombines TRBV6-5 with TRBJ2-7; no definite D call. V lost 2 bases and J 2 bases, leaving 10 bases between the germline ends. The V gene's germline CDR1 is MNHEY and CDR2 SVGAGI. The CDR3 runs 14 residues. In DNA, the CDR3 is TGTGCCAGCAGTTACCGGGCAGTAACCTACGAGCAGTACTTC. Its translation is CASSYRAVTYEQYF.

The V call is TRBV10-3, the J call TRBJ2-7, with a tentative D call TRBD1 (6 bases). The CDR3 has 13 residues. Trimming took 3 bases from V and 4 from J, leaving 10 bases between them. Germline V CDR1 and CDR2: ENHRY, SYGVKD. The DNA for the CDR3 is TGTGCCATCAGTGACCAGAGGGGGTACGAGCAGTACTTC. Amino acid sequence: CAISDQRGYEQYF.

This clone was found a few times. One base away lies a much larger clone, so this may be a sequencing read error. This sample also contains other DNA sequences that code for the same CDR3. The J gene is TRBJ1-5, the V gene TRBV7-2; D might be TRBD1 (6 bases). The V end lost 4 bases, the J end lost 2 bases, and 6 bases lay between the germline ends. Germline V gene lookup returns CDR1 SGHTA and CDR2 FQGNSA. This CDR3 has 13 amino acids. The CDR3 DNA reads TGTGCCAGCAGCTACAGGGGCAATCAGCCCCAGCATTTT. Residues: CASSYRGNQPQHF.

This clone has a handful of counts. This rearrangement joins TRBV18 to TRBJ1-1, with a weak D call TRBD1 (6 bases). CDR1 and CDR2 (germline): KGHSH, LQKENI. The CDR3 totals 14 residues. V was pared by 5 bases and J by 0 bases, with 10 bases between. CDR3 sequence reads: CASSRDTLNTEAFF. Here the CDR3 DNA reads TGTGCCAGCTCAAGGGACACCTTGAACACTGAAGCTTTCTTT.

The chain employs TRBV5-6 and TRBJ1-2, with D maybe TRBD1 (5 bases). Between the trimmed V and J ends, which lost 4 bases and 0 bases, there was a span of 13 bases. Germline CDR1 and CDR2: SGHDT and YYEEEE. This CDR3 has 15 residues. CDR3: CASSISGPANYGYTF. DNA for the CDR3: TGTGCCAGCAGCATATCAGGGCCCGCTAACTATGGCTACACCTTC. The whole variable domain, remainder taken from reference TRBV5-6 and TRBJ1-2, is DAGVTQSPTHLIKTRGQQVTLRCSPKSGHDTVSWYQQALGQGPQFIFQYYEEEERQRGNFPDRFSGHQFPNYSSELNVNALLLGDSALYLCASSISGPANYGYTFGSGTRLTVV.

This chain joins TRBV10-3 and TRBJ2-2; TRBD2 agrees at 11 bases. There are 17 residues in the CDR3. Trimming at V came to 7 bases and at J to 1 base, leaving 8 bases not matched to a gene. Germline V gene sequence: CDR1 ENHRY, CDR2 SYGVKD. The CDR3 coding sequence is TGTGCCATCAAAGGGCTAGCGGGAGGAATGAACACCGGGGAGCTGTTTTTT. Amino acid sequence: CAIKGLAGGMNTGELFF.

This clone showed up just a few times. DNA of the CDR3: TGTGCCAGCTCATACGGGGGGCGCTTCTACGAGCAGTACTTC. This codes for CASSYGGRFYEQYF. The V gene is TRBV18, the J gene TRBJ2-7, with D possibly matching TRBD2 (7 bases). Germline values: CDR1 KGHSH, CDR2 LQKENI. CDR3 length: 14 amino acids. The V end was cut by 5 bases, the J end by 3 bases, with 14 bases between.

This clone was seen just once. The chain is built from TRBV7-8 and TRBJ2-1; D might be TRBD2 (5 bases). Germline-derived CDR1 and CDR2 are SGHVS and FQNEAQ. V lost 5 bases and J 8 bases, leaving 16 bases between the germline ends. The CDR3 contains 14 residues. CDR3 bases: TGTGCCAGCAGCCGAACCGGACTGTCCCATGAGCAGTTCTTC. It yields the protein CASSRTGLSHEQFF.

This clone occurred once. The chain is built from TRBV4-3 and TRBJ1-3; possibly TRBD1 for D (6 bases). The germline V and J ends were trimmed by 4 bases and 2 bases, with 18 bases remaining between them. This CDR3 is 17 amino acids long. Germline values: CDR1 LGHNA, CDR2 YSLEER. CDR3 nucleotides: TGCGCCAGCAGCCGGGGGCGGCTCACGGGAGCTGGAAACACCATATATTTT. Translating gives CASSRGRLTGAGNTIYF.

This sequence joins TRBV9 and TRBJ2-2; TRBD2 agrees at 8 bases. The CDR3 spans 16 residues. Germline V gene data show CDR1 as SGDLS and CDR2 as YYNGEE. The V segment lost 2 bases and the J segment 6 bases; nucleotides outside the gene matches: 9. This CDR3 reads CASSVRSGSPSGELFF. Here the CDR3 DNA reads TGTGCCAGCAGCGTCCGAAGCGGGAGTCCCTCCGGGGAGCTGTTTTTT.

This clone showed up just a few times. The junction shows a germline mismatch at one end, possibly a read error. The chain couples TRBV15 to TRBJ1-4; the match to TRBD1 covers 7 bases. Germline V gene data show CDR1 as LNHNV and CDR2 as YYDKDF (reference sequence). The CDR3 extends over 15 amino acids. The CDR3 spells CATSRGLQGREKLFF. Written as DNA, the CDR3 is TGCGCCACCAGCAGAGGGTTACAGGGGCGTGAAAAACTGTTTTTT.

The genes are TRBV10-3 and TRBJ1-5; D ambiguous. Germline assignment: CDR1 ENHRY and CDR2 SYGVKD. The V gene lost 2 bases and the J gene lost 6 bases, with 11 bases spanning the gap. This CDR3 is built from 14 residues. CDR3 DNA: TGTGCCATCAGTGAGCAGGCAGGCGGTCAGCCCCAGCATTTT. Translating it yields CAISEQAGGQPQHF.

This clone was seen a few times. The chain carries TRBV19 and TRBJ1-1; D remains ambiguous. This CDR3 contains 15 residues. Trimming removed 9 bases from V and 1 base from J, with 18 bases in between. CDR1 and CDR2 (germline): LNHDA, SQIVND (reference sequence). This chain's CDR3 is CASSIYQASNTEAFF. CDR3 nucleotides: TGTGCCAGCTCAATCTATCAGGCCTCGAACACTGAAGCTTTCTTT.

This clone was observed a few times. Other DNA sequences from this sample encode an identical CDR3 as well. CDR3 residues: CASSISFREDYGYTF. In DNA, the CDR3 is TGTGCCAGTAGTATATCGTTCAGGGAGGACTATGGCTACACCTTC. The rearrangement joins TRBV19 to TRBJ1-2; a possible D gene is TRBD1 (5 bases). With 2 bases removed from V and 3 bases from J, the gap between germline ends came to 13 bases. This CDR3 region has 15 residues. Germline CDR1 reads LNHDA; CDR2 reads SQIVND (reference sequence).

This clone appeared many times. V usage is TRBV9 and J usage is TRBJ2-5, with D perhaps being TRBD1 or TRBD2 (5 bases each). From germline, CDR1 is SGDLS and CDR2 YYNGEE. V dropped 3 bases and J dropped 4 bases, with 19 bases sitting between them. This CDR3 has 16 amino acids. CDR3: CASSAHGLVGGETQYF. For the CDR3, the DNA is TGTGCCAGCAGCGCCCACGGACTCGTTGGGGGAGAGACCCAGTACTTC.

The chain combines TRBV6-6 with TRBJ1-2; D gene ambiguous. V was pared by 7 bases and J by 5 bases, with 23 bases between. CDR1 MNHNY and CDR2 SVGAGI come from the germline V gene (reference sequence). The CDR3 spans 16 residues. Written as DNA, the CDR3 is TGTGCCAGCACCACCCCGGGAGCTGACGGTCGGTATGGCTACACCTTC. Encoded protein: CASTTPGADGRYGYTF.

The chain is built from TRBV21-1 and TRBJ1-5; the table's D gene call, TRBD1, was not cross checked with the DNA. TRBV21-1 is designated a pseudogene. The CDR3 covers 14 residues. The CDR3 here is CASRRTGGRQPQHF. CDR3 sequence (DNA): TGTGCCAGCAGGAGGACAGGGGGCCGTCAGCCCCAGCATTTT.

This clone was seen once. The chain couples TRBV18 to TRBJ2-7; 8 bases line up with TRBD1. With 3 bases clipped from V and 6 bases from J, the junction kept 4 bases outside the gene matches. Germline CDR1 reads KGHSH; CDR2 reads LQKENI. This CDR3 has 13 residues. The CDR3 region has the DNA TGTGCCAGCTCACCCTCTGGACAGGGCGAGCAGTACTTC. Protein product: CASSPSGQGEQYF.

The chain carries TRBV28 and TRBJ2-5; 15 bases are a match to TRBD2. V lost 5 bases to trimming and J lost 5 bases; unmatched junction nucleotides: 6. CDR1 MDHEN and CDR2 SYDVKM come from the germline V gene. The CDR3 has 16 amino acids. This CDR3 reads CASSGTSGRRDETQYF. The CDR3 bases are TGTGCCAGCAGTGGGACTAGCGGGAGGAGAGATGAGACCCAGTACTTC.

This chain connects TRBV7-9 to TRBJ2-1, with TRBD2 as a possible D gene (5 bases). Germline loops: CDR1 SEHNR, CDR2 FQNEAQ (reference sequence). The CDR3 has 12 amino acids. Trimming pared 5 bases from V and 7 bases from J, leaving 9 bases between. CDR3 region: CASSRTSNEQFF. CDR3 nucleotides: TGTGCCAGCAGCCGAACTAGTAATGAGCAGTTCTTC.

J is TRBJ1-2 and V is TRBV28; 7 bases map to TRBD1. V dropped 11 bases and J dropped 5; count of bases not matched to a gene: 17. The germline V gene encodes CDR1 MDHEN and CDR2 SYDVKM. The CDR3 is made up of 15 amino acids. CDR3 sequence: CAVHYDRVISYGYTF. The DNA of the CDR3 is TGTGCCGTCCACTATGACAGGGTGATTTCGTATGGCTACACCTTC.

The chain recombines TRBV5-6 with TRBJ2-1; D is ambiguous. This CDR3 comprises 12 residues. CDR1 and CDR2 from the germline V gene are SGHDT and YYEEEE. V gave up 4 bases and J gave up 12 bases, with 14 bases separating them. Written as DNA, the CDR3 is TGTGCCAGCAGCACAGACCCCCGTGCGCAGTTCTTC. As protein: CASSTDPRAQFF.

This chain links TRBV4-2 with TRBJ2-7; D gene uncertain. The germline gives CDR1 LGHNA, CDR2 YNFKEQ. V lost 0 bases, J lost 6 bases, and 12 bases lay in between. The CDR3 covers 14 residues. The CDR3 spells CASSQDWSGGEQYF. The CDR3 DNA reads as TGTGCCAGCAGCCAAGATTGGTCGGGTGGCGAGCAGTACTTC.

A word on this clone: A much more abundant neighbour one base away suggests this may be a read error. The J gene is TRBJ1-1, the V gene TRBV5-1; 7 bases fit TRBD1. With V trimmed by 3 bases and J by 0 bases, 2 bases remained unmatched. This CDR3 region has 14 residues. Germline CDR1 SGHRS, CDR2 YFSETQ. The CDR3 here is CASSSGQMNTEAFF. The CDR3 DNA follows: TGCGCCAGCAGCTCGGGACAGATGAACACTGAAGCTTTCTTT.

The V and J genes are TRBV29-1 and TRBJ2-1; no definite D call. V was trimmed by 4 bases and J by 0 bases, leaving 13 bases between them. The CDR3 has 15 amino acids. The germline V gene encodes CDR1 SQVTM and CDR2 ANQGSEA. CDR3 nucleotide sequence: TGCAGCGTTGGGCCGCGAGTCCCCTCCTACAATGAGCAGTTCTTC. Amino acid sequence: CSVGPRVPSYNEQFF.

This chain uses TRBV5-4 with TRBJ2-5; the match to TRBD2 covers 9 bases. The CDR3 runs 15 residues. The J segment lost 4 bases and the V segment lost 5 bases, leaving 9 bases of the junction unmatched. Germline V gene data show CDR1 as SGHNT and CDR2 as YYREEE (reference sequence). The CDR3 here is CASSPSGRLGETQYF. The CDR3 DNA sequence: TGTGCCAGCAGTCCCAGCGGGAGGCTAGGAGAGACCCAGTACTTC.

The table lists this clone with a few counts. The chain joins TRBV2 to TRBJ2-3; weak D call: TRBD1 (5 bases). The CDR3 has 14 amino acids. The germline CDR1 and CDR2 sequences are SNHLY and FYNNEI. The V and J ends lost 6 bases and 0 bases respectively, with 10 bases between them. CDR3 DNA sequence: TGTGCCAGCAGCAGACAGCAGAGCACAGATACGCAGTATTTT. Amino acids: CASSRQQSTDTQYF. Using reference TRBV2 and TRBJ2-3 for the parts outside the CDR3, the full variable domain is EPEVTQTPSHQVTQMGQEVILRCVPISNHLYFYWYRQILGQKVEFLVSFYNNEISEKSEIFDDQFSVERPDGSNFTLKIRSTKLEDSAMYFCASSRQQSTDTQYFGPGTRLTVL.

The chain carries TRBV6-6 and TRBJ1-1; D not certain. The CDR3 runs to 12 residues. Trimming pared 7 bases from V and 1 base from J, leaving 7 bases between. In germline, CDR1 is MNHNY, CDR2 SVGAGI (reference sequence). CDR3 nucleotide sequence: TGTGCCAGCACCGCACAGAACACTGAAGCTTTCTTT. Translating gives CASTAQNTEAFF.

The chain uses TRBV29-1 and TRBJ2-1, with TRBD1 as a possible D gene (6 bases). The CDR3 has 15 amino acids. CDR1 and CDR2 from the germline V gene are SQVTM and ANQGSEA. The germline V and J ends were trimmed by 6 bases and 1 base, with 16 bases remaining between them. The chain's CDR3 is CSVPGALGSYNEQFF. CDR3 sequence (DNA): TGCAGCGTCCCAGGGGCTCTGGGGTCCTACAATGAGCAGTTCTTC.